These 31 T cell receptor beta chains were all obtained from the same sample, sequenced in a study of T cell repertoires in cytomegalovirus infection. These receptors' targets are unknown. TCRdb recomputed calls from the reads with MiXCR, one row per CDR3 protein. There are a few hundred thousand distinct CDR3 sequences in the sample; almost 40% occur only once, and 48% lies in the top ten. The sample in question was cultured PBMCs, obtained from culture after CMV antigen stimulation. These receptor sequences come from a human donor in good health (CMV status not recorded). Some clones in this sample may be carry-over from other donors' samples.

V is TRBV20-1 and J is TRBJ2-3, with D possibly TRBD2 on 6 matching bases. CDR3 size: 14 residues. Germline-derived CDR1 and CDR2 are DFQATT and SNEGSKA (reference sequence). Trimming took 1 base from V and 0 from J, leaving 8 bases between them. CDR3 nucleotides: TGCAGTGCTAGAGTCGGGAGCAGCACAGATACGCAGTATTTT. It encodes CSARVGSSTDTQYF.

The table lists this clonotype with a few counts. The chain joins TRBV7-9 to TRBJ2-7; D is tentatively TRBD1 or TRBD2 (5 bases each). Germline CDR1 and CDR2: SEHNR and FQNEAQ (reference sequence). This CDR3 region has 15 residues. Trimming shortened V by 5 bases and J by 7 bases, and 21 bases separated the two germline ends. CDR3 region: CASSTPGTRAREQYF. Written as DNA, the CDR3 is TGTGCCAGCAGCACACCCGGGACCCGGGCTAGGGAGCAGTACTTC.

V gene TRBV5-1 combines with J gene TRBJ2-5; D gene uncertain. This CDR3 has 14 amino acids. Germline V gene data show CDR1 as SGHRS and CDR2 as YFSETQ. With 0 bases removed from V and 5 bases from J, the gap between germline ends came to 11 bases. The CDR3 DNA follows: TGCGCCAGCAGCTTGGACCCCCTTCGGGAGACCCAGTACTTC. Protein: CASSLDPLRETQYF.

This clonotype has ten or more counts. This chain links TRBV7-6 with TRBJ2-1; D is unresolved. V lost 1 base, J lost 3 bases, and 4 bases lay in between. Per germline, CDR1 SGHVS and CDR2 FNYEAQ. CDR3 length equals 13 residues. The CDR3 reads CASSLEVYNEQFF. CDR3 DNA: TGTGCCAGCAGCTTAGAGGTCTACAATGAGCAGTTCTTC.

In DNA form, the CDR3 reads TGTGCCAGCAGTTACTCGGCTTACTACGAGCAGTACTTC. The encoded protein is CASSYSAYYEQYF. The chain has TRBV6-2 or TRBV6-3 and TRBJ2-7, with no clear D. The CDR3 is 13 residues long. Per germline, CDR1 MNHEY and CDR2 SVGEGT. V lost 0 bases and J lost 3, with 6 bases in between.

The sample holds a few counts of this clonotype. The J gene is TRBJ2-5, the V gene TRBV7-2, with D unresolved. CDR1 and CDR2 from the germline V gene are SGHTA and FQGNSA. The CDR3 contains 13 residues. Between the trimmed V and J ends, which lost 5 bases and 2 bases, there was a span of 9 bases. In DNA, the CDR3 is TGTGCCAGCAGCCGTCTGAAACAAGAGACCCAGTACTTC. This gives the protein CASSRLKQETQYF. Combining the CDR3 with reference TRBV7-2 and TRBJ2-5 gives the whole variable domain GAGVSQSPSNKVTEKGKDVELRCDPISGHTALYWYRQSLGQGLEFLIYFQGNSAPDKSGLPSDRFSAERTGGSVSTLTIQRTQQEDSAVYLCASSRLKQETQYFGPGTRLLVL.

Only a few counts were recorded for this clonotype. V usage is TRBV11-3 and J usage is TRBJ1-1; D unresolved. This CDR3 is 15 amino acids long. The germline gives CDR1 SGHNT, CDR2 YENEEA. V lost 2 bases, J lost 2 bases, and 12 bases lay in between. For the CDR3, the DNA is TGTGCCAGCAGCTTACATCCCCCAGCCAACACTGAAGCTTTCTTT. Its protein product is CASSLHPPANTEAFF.

This clonotype was seen only once. The J gene is TRBJ2-7, the V gene TRBV5-1, with TRBD2 as a possible D gene (5 bases). V was clipped by 1 base and J by 4 bases, with 15 bases between them. The germline gives CDR1 SGHRS, CDR2 YFSETQ. CDR3 length equals 15 residues. This CDR3 is CASSLRSFGEYEQYF. The CDR3 nucleotides read TGCGCCAGCAGCTTGCGAAGTTTCGGGGAGTACGAGCAGTACTTC. Filled out from reference TRBV5-1 and TRBJ2-7, the complete variable domain reads KAGVTQTPRYLIKTRGQQVTLSCSPISGHRSVSWYQQTPGQGLQFLFEYFSETQRNKGNFPGRFSGRQFSNSRSEMNVSTLELGDSALYLCASSLRSFGEYEQYFGPGTRLTVT.

This chain links TRBV5-1 with TRBJ2-3; D possibly matches TRBD1 or TRBD2 (6 bases each). Germline V CDR1 and CDR2: SGHRS, YFSETQ. V lost 5 bases and J lost 6, with 19 bases in between. The CDR3 sequence is 15 residues long. CDR3 sequence (DNA): TGCGCCAGCAGTACGAATGTGGGGGGCGTGGATACGCAGTATTTT. This translates into CASSTNVGGVDTQYF.

This clonotype turned up a few times. The V and J genes are TRBV7-2 and TRBJ2-1; D call uncertain. Germline CDR1 is SGHTA and CDR2 is FQGNSA. V lost 0 bases, J lost 10 bases, and 7 bases lay in between. The CDR3 is 12 residues long. Here the CDR3 reads CASSLALLEQFF. CDR3 sequence (DNA): TGTGCCAGCAGCTTAGCCCTCTTGGAGCAGTTCTTC. Based on the CDR3 plus reference TRBV7-2 and TRBJ2-1, the full variable domain is GAGVSQSPSNKVTEKGKDVELRCDPISGHTALYWYRQSLGQGLEFLIYFQGNSAPDKSGLPSDRFSAERTGGSVSTLTIQRTQQEDSAVYLCASSLALLEQFFGPGTRLTVL.

The chain combines TRBV2 with TRBJ2-7; D gene unclear. V shed 0 bases and J shed 3 bases, with 9 bases lying between them. CDR3 length: 14 residues. The germline V gene encodes CDR1 SNHLY and CDR2 FYNNEI. The CDR3, as DNA: TGTGCCAGCAGTGAAGCGGGTAGGGTCTACGAGCAGTACTTC. This translates into CASSEAGRVYEQYF.

The chain recombines TRBV19 with TRBJ2-7; TRBD2 matches 14 bases. This CDR3 is 19 amino acids long. Germline V gene data show CDR1 as LNHDA and CDR2 as SQIVND (reference sequence). Trimming took 1 base from V and 6 from J; bases not matched to a gene: 14. The CDR3 spells CASSIAAPGLAGGAAEQYF. The CDR3 coding sequence is TGTGCCAGTAGTATAGCCGCACCAGGACTAGCGGGAGGAGCCGCCGAGCAGTACTTC.

In its sample, this clonotype was seen a few times. The genes are TRBV7-8 and TRBJ2-2, with D possibly matching TRBD2 (6 bases). Germline CDR1 is SGHVS and CDR2 is FQNEAQ. V gave up 4 bases and J gave up 10 bases, with 13 bases separating them. CDR3 length: 13 residues. CDR3 residues: CASSSFGGVELFF. CDR3 coding DNA: TGTGCCAGCAGCTCATTCGGAGGGGTGGAGCTGTTTTTT.

This clonotype was detected only a few times. This sequence joins TRBV7-2 and TRBJ1-3, with unresolved D. The CDR3 loop spans 15 amino acids. Trimming removed 1 base at V and 0 bases at J, with 7 bases between. The germline V gene encodes CDR1 SGHTA and CDR2 FQGNSA. CDR3 DNA: TGTGCCAGCAGCTTAGGGATTCACTCTGGAAACACCATATATTTT. Encoded protein: CASSLGIHSGNTIYF.

The CDR3 DNA sequence: TGTGCCAGCAGTGGGCGCAGGGGCCCAGAGACCCAGTACTTC. Its translation: CASSGRRGPETQYF. V is TRBV6-1 and J is TRBJ2-5; tentatively, D is TRBD1 (6 bases). V was cut by 4 bases and J by 4 bases, with 13 bases left in between. The length of the CDR3 is 14 residues. Germline V gene sequence: CDR1 MNHNS, CDR2 SASEGT.

This clonotype was seen only a few times. The chain combines TRBV7-2 with TRBJ1-2; 8 nucleotides match TRBD1. The CDR3 is made up of 16 amino acids. Unmatched junction bases numbered 10, after V lost 5 bases and J lost 2 bases. CDR1 SGHTA and CDR2 FQGNSA come from the germline V gene. The CDR3 DNA reads as TGTGCCAGCAGCCCAAGGACAGGGCAAACCAACTATGGCTACACCTTC. Translation: CASSPRTGQTNYGYTF.

To note about this clonotype: Its ends do not fully match the called genes, so a read error is possible. V gene TRBV28 combines with J gene TRBJ1-5, with a possible D match to TRBD1 (5 bases). Germline V gene lookup returns CDR1 MDHEN and CDR2 SYDVKM. The CDR3 is made up of 18 amino acids. CDR3 sequence reads: CACSSPRGGGSSNQPQHF. CDR3 in DNA: TGTGCCTGCAGTTCGCCCCGGGGGGGGGGGTCAAGCAATCAGCCCCAGCATTTT.

V usage is TRBV19 and J usage is TRBJ1-1; tentatively, D is TRBD1 (5 bases). V dropped 0 bases and J dropped 11 bases, with 7 bases sitting between them. The CDR3 covers 11 residues. The V gene's germline CDR1 is LNHDA and CDR2 SQIVND (reference sequence). DNA of the CDR3: TGTGCCAGTAGTATAGACAGGGAGGCTTTCTTT. This encodes CASSIDREAFF.

In the case of this clonotype: An end of the junction does not agree with germline; a read error may underlie this. V and J are TRBV6-1 and TRBJ1-6; no clear D gene. Germline V gene data show CDR1 as MNHNS and CDR2 as SASEGT. CDR3 length: 14 amino acids. The CDR3 sequence is CASSSWQKNSPIHF. For the CDR3, the DNA is TGTGCCAGCAGTTCGTGGCAGAAAAATTCACCCATCCACTTT.

This clonotype was counted many times. The rearrangement links TRBV20-1 to TRBJ2-2, with TRBD1 matching over 7 bases. This CDR3 spans 15 amino acids. V lost 0 bases, J lost 7 bases, and 8 bases stayed unmatched. Germline-derived CDR1 and CDR2 are DFQATT and SNEGSKA (reference sequence). The CDR3 spells CSARDQGTDVGELFF. CDR3 DNA sequence: TGCAGTGCTAGAGATCAGGGGACAGACGTCGGGGAGCTGTTTTTT.

This clonotype showed up just once. The chain joins TRBV20-1 to TRBJ2-3; 9 nucleotides match TRBD2. The CDR3 loop spans 16 amino acids. Germline V gene data show CDR1 as DFQATT and CDR2 as SNEGSKA (reference sequence). J was trimmed by 4 bases and V by 5 bases; bases with no gene match: 13. Here the CDR3 DNA reads TGCAGTGCTGCGAACCCCCGGCGGGGGGGGGCAGATACGCAGTATTTT. Translated, it gives CSAANPRRGGADTQYF.

CDR3 sequence: CASNPTGSVGYEQYF. The CDR3 region has the DNA TGTGCCAGCAACCCTACCGGGAGCGTAGGCTACGAGCAGTACTTC. The rearrangement uses TRBV6-5 and TRBJ2-7; tentative D call: TRBD2 (6 bases). The CDR3 extends over 15 amino acids. V dropped 7 bases and J dropped 3 bases, with 19 bases sitting between them. Germline V gene lookup returns CDR1 MNHEY and CDR2 SVGAGI.

The J gene is TRBJ2-2, the V gene TRBV10-3; possible D gene TRBD2, 5 bases. The V end lost 2 bases, the J end lost 5 bases, and 9 bases lay between the germline ends. Germline V gene data show CDR1 as ENHRY and CDR2 as SYGVKD. The CDR3 length is 14 residues. The CDR3 nucleotides are TGTGCCATCAGTGAGCCCGGGATTACCGGGGAGCTGTTTTTT. Its translation is CAISEPGITGELFF.

The chain is built from TRBV12-3 or TRBV12-4 and TRBJ2-7; tentatively, D is TRBD1 (6 bases). The CDR3 spans 15 residues. Trimming stripped 5 bases from V and 4 bases from J, with 18 bases between. The CDR3 region is CASSEGQGRGYEQYF. In DNA, the CDR3 is TGTGCCAGCAGTGAGGGGCAGGGAAGGGGGTACGAGCAGTACTTC.

In this sample, this clonotype turned up many times. The CDR3 bases are TGCGCCAGCAGACCTAGCTTCTATAAAACAGGGGGCGACGGCACCGGGGAGCTGTTTTTT. This gives the protein CASRPSFYKTGGDGTGELFF. This chain joins TRBV4-1 and TRBJ2-2; 9 bases agree with TRBD1. CDR3 length: 20 amino acids. Germline CDR1 and CDR2: MGHRA and YSYEKL. Unmatched junction bases numbered 21, after V lost 6 bases and J lost 4 bases.

The chain combines TRBV7-2 with TRBJ2-5; the match to TRBD2 covers 12 bases. The CDR3 spans 15 residues. With 6 bases clipped from V and 5 bases from J, the junction kept 7 bases outside the gene matches. In germline, CDR1 is SGHTA, CDR2 FQGNSA. The CDR3 protein is CASSKRLAGAETQYF. As DNA, the CDR3 is TGTGCCAGCAGTAAACGACTAGCGGGAGCTGAGACCCAGTACTTC.

The chain is built from TRBV7-8 and TRBJ1-5, with 8 bases identical to TRBD1. With V trimmed by 4 bases and J by 9 bases, 11 bases remained unmatched. The CDR3 has 15 residues. In germline, CDR1 is SGHVS, CDR2 FQNEAQ. The CDR3 spells CASSYQTGDTGPQHF. Written as DNA, the CDR3 is TGTGCCAGCAGCTATCAGACAGGGGACACCGGGCCCCAGCATTTT.

This clonotype has more than one count but fewer than ten. The chain joins TRBV7-6 to TRBJ1-1; D is uncertain. This CDR3 region has 12 residues. Per the germline V gene, CDR1 is SGHVS and CDR2 is FNYEAQ. The V end lost 6 bases, the J end lost 11 bases, and 16 bases lay between the germline ends. CDR3: CASRSTGGAAFF. CDR3 bases: TGTGCCAGCAGATCGACCGGCGGTGCGGCTTTCTTT.

This clonotype showed up many times. The junction shows a germline mismatch at one end, possibly a read error. The V gene is TRBV7-2, the J gene TRBJ2-7, with TRBD2 matching over 13 bases. Looked up from germline, CDR1 is SGHTA and CDR2 is FQGNSA. The CDR3 sequence is 17 residues long. CDR3 sequence (DNA): TGTGCCAGCAACTTAGGACTAGCGGGGGAGCAAATCTACGAGCAGTACTTC. This sequence encodes CASNLGLAGEQIYEQYF.

CDR3 amino acids: CASVRVPTYSPLHF. As DNA, the CDR3 is TGTGCCAGCGTCCGGGTTCCGACATATTCACCCCTCCACTTT. The chain joins TRBV7-8 to TRBJ1-6; D is undetermined. The V and J ends lost 8 bases and 8 bases respectively, with 16 bases between them. Germline V gene sequence: CDR1 SGHVS, CDR2 FQNEAQ. This CDR3 region has 14 residues. The full variable domain, its missing parts supplied by reference TRBV7-8 and TRBJ1-6, is GAGVSQSPRYKVAKRGQDVALRCDPISGHVSLFWYQQALGQGPEFLTYFQNEAQLDKSGLPSDRFFAERPEGSVSTLKIQRTQQEDSAVYLCASVRVPTYSPLHFGNGTRLTVT.

The chain recombines TRBV20-1 with TRBJ1-2; D uncertain. V lost 5 bases and J 2 bases, leaving 9 bases between the germline ends. CDR1 and CDR2 from the germline V gene are DFQATT and SNEGSKA (reference sequence). The CDR3 covers 12 residues. The CDR3 DNA reads TGCAGTGCTGCGACGGGGAACTATGGCTACACCTTC. It yields the protein CSAATGNYGYTF.